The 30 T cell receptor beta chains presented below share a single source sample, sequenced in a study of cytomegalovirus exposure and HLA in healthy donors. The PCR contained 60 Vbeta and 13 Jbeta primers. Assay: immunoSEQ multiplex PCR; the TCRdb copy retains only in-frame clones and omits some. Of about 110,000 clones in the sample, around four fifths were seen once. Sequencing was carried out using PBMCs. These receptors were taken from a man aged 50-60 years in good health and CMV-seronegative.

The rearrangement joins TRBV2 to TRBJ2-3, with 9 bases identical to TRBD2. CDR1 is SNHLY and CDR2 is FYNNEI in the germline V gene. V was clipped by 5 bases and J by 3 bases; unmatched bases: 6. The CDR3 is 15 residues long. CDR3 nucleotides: TGTGCCAGCAGTCCTCTAGCGGGGAAGACAGATACGCAGTATTTT. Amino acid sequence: CASSPLAGKTDTQYF.

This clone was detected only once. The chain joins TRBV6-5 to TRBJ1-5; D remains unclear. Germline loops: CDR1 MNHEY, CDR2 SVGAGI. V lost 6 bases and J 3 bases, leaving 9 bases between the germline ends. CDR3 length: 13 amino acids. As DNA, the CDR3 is TGTGCCAGCAGAAACCGGGACAATCAGCCCCAGCATTTT. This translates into CASRNRDNQPQHF.

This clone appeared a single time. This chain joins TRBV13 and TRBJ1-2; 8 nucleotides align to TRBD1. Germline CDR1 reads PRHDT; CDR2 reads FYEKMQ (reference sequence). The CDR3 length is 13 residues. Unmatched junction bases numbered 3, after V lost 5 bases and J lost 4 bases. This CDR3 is CASSPDRGYGYTF. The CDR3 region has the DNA TGTGCCAGCAGCCCCGACAGGGGCTATGGCTACACCTTC.

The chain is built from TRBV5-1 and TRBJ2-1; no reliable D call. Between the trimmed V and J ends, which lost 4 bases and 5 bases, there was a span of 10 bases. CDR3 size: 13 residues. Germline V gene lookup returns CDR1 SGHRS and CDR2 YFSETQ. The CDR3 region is CASSPQVNNEQFF. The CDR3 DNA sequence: TGCGCCAGCAGCCCGCAGGTTAACAATGAGCAGTTCTTC. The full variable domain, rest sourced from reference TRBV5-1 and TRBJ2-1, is KAGVTQTPRYLIKTRGQQVTLSCSPISGHRSVSWYQQTPGQGLQFLFEYFSETQRNKGNFPGRFSGRQFSNSRSEMNVSTLELGDSALYLCASSPQVNNEQFFGPGTRLTVL.

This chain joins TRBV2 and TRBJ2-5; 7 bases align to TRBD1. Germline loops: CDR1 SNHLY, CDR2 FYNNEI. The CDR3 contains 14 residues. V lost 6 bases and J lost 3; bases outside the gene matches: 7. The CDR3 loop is CASRSRTGEETQYF. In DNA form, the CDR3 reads TGTGCCAGCAGATCACGAACAGGGGAAGAGACCCAGTACTTC.

In DNA form, the CDR3 reads TGTGCCTGGAGTTCCAGTCGCACTGAAGCTTTCTTT. This encodes CAWSSSRTEAFF. The chain couples TRBV30 to TRBJ1-1, with D unresolved. The germline V and J ends were trimmed by 2 bases and 4 bases, with 8 bases remaining between them. Germline V CDR1 and CDR2: GTSNPN, SVGIG (reference sequence). CDR3 length equals 12 residues.

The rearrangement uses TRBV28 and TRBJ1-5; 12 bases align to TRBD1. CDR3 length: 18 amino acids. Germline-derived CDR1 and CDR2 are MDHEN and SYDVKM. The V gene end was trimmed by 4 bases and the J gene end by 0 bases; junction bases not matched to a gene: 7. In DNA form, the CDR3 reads TGTGCCAGCAGTTCCGGGACAGGGGGCTCCTATAGCAATCAGCCCCAGCATTTT. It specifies CASSSGTGGSYSNQPQHF.

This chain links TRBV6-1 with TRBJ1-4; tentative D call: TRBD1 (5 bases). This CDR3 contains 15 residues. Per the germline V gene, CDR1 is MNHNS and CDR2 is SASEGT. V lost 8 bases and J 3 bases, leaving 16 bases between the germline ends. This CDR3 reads CASESGGGANEKLFF. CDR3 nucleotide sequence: TGTGCCAGCGAATCCGGGGGAGGAGCTAATGAAAAACTGTTTTTT.

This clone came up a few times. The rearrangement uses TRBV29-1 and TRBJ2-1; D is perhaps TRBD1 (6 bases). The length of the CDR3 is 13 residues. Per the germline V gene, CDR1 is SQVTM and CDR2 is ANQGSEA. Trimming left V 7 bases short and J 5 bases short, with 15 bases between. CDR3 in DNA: TGCAGCGCTCAAGACAGGTCTAACAATGAGCAGTTCTTC. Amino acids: CSAQDRSNNEQFF.

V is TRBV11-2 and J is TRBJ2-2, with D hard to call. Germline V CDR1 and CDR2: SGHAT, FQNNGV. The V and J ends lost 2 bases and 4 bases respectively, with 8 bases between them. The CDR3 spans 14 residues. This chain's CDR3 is CASSLQAGTGELFF. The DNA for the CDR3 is TGTGCCAGCAGCTTACAGGCTGGCACCGGGGAGCTGTTTTTT.

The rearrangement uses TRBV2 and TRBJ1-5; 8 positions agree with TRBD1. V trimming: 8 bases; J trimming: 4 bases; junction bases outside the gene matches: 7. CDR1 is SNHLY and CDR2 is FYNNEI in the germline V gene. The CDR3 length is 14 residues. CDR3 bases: TGTGCCAGCGGAAGACAGGGGTCAAATCAGCCCCAGCATTTT. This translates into CASGRQGSNQPQHF.

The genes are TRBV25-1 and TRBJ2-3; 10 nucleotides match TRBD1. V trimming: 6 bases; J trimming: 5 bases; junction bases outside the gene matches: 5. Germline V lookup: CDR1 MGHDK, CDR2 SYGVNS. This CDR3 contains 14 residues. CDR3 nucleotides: TGTGCCAGCAGCCTCGGACAGGGGGAAGATACGCAGTATTTT. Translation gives CASSLGQGEDTQYF.

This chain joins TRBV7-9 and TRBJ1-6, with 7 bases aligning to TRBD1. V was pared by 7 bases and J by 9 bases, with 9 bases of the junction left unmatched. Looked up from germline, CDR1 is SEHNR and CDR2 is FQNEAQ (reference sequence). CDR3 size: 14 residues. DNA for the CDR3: TGTGCCAGCACCCCTACAGGGGCTCGTTCACCCCTCCACTTT. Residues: CASTPTGARSPLHF.

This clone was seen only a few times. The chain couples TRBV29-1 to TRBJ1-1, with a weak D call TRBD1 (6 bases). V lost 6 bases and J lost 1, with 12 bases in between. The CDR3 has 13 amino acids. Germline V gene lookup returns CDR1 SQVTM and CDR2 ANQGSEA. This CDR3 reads CSVLTGRNTEAFF. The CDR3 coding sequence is TGCAGCGTGTTGACAGGACGGAACACTGAAGCTTTCTTT. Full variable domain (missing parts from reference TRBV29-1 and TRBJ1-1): SAVISQKPSRDICQRGTSLTIQCQVDSQVTMMFWYRQQPGQSLTLIATANQGSEATYESGFVIDKFPISRPNLTFSTLTVSNMSPEDSSIYLCSVLTGRNTEAFFGQGTRLTVV.

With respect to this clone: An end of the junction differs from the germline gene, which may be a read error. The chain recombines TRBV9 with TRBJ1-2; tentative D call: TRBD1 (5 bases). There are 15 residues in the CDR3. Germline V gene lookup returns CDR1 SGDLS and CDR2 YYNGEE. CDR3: CAGSVAQGRGYGYTF. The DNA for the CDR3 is TGTGCCGGCAGCGTAGCCCAGGGAAGAGGCTATGGCTACACCTTC.

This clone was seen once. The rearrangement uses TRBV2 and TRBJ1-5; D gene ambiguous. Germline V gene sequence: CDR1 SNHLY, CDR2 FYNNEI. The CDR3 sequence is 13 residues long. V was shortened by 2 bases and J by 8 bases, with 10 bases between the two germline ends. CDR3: CASSETALEPQHF. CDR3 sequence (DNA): TGTGCCAGCAGTGAAACAGCTCTGGAGCCCCAGCATTTT. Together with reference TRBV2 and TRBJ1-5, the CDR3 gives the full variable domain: EPEVTQTPSHQVTQMGQEVILRCVPISNHLYFYWYRQILGQKVEFLVSFYNNEISEKSEIFDDQFSVERPDGSNFTLKIRSTKLEDSAMYFCASSETALEPQHFGDGTRLSIL.

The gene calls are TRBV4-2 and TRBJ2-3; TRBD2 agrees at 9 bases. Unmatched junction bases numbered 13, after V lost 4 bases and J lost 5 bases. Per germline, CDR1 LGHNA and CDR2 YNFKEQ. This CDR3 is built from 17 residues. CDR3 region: CASSPGEGGGARDTQYF. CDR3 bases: TGTGCCAGCAGCCCCGGGGAGGGCGGGGGGGCAAGAGATACGCAGTATTTT.

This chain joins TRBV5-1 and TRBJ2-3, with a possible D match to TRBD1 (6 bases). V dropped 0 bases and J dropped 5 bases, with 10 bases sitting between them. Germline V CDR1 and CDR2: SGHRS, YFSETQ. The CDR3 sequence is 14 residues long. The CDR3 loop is CASSLDRAKDTQYF. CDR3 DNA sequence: TGCGCCAGCAGCTTGGACAGGGCCAAAGATACGCAGTATTTT.

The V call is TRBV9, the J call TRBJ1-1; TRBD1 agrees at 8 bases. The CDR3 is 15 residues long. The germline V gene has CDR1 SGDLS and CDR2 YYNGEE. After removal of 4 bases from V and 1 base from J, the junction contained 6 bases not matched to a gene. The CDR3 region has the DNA TGTGCCAGCAGCACCCGGACAGGGAGGAACACTGAAGCTTTCTTT. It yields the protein CASSTRTGRNTEAFF.

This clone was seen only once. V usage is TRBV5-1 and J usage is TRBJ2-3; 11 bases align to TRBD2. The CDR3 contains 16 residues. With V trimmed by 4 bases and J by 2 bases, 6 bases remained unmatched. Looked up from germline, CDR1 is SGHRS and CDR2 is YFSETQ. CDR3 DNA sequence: TGCGCCAGCAGCCCAGGGACTAGCGGAAACACAGATACGCAGTATTTT. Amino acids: CASSPGTSGNTDTQYF.

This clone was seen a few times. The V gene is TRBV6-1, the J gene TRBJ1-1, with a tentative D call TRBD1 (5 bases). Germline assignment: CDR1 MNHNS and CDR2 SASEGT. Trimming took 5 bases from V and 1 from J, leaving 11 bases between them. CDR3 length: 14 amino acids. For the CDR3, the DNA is TGTGCCAGCAGTCTTCTCAGGGAGAACACTGAAGCTTTCTTT. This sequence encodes CASSLLRENTEAFF.

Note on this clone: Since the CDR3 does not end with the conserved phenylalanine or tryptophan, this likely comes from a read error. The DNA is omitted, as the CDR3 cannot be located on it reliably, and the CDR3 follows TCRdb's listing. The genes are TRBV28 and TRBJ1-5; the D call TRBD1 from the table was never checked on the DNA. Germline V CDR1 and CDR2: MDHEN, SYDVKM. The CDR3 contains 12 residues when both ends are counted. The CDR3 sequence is CASSSGTSRNMV.

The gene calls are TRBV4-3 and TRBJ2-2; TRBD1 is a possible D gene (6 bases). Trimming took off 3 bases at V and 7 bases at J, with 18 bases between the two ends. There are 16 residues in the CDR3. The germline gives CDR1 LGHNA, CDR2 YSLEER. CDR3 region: CASSQTGTPMGGELFF. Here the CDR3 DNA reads TGCGCCAGCAGCCAGACCGGGACACCTATGGGCGGGGAGCTGTTTTTT.

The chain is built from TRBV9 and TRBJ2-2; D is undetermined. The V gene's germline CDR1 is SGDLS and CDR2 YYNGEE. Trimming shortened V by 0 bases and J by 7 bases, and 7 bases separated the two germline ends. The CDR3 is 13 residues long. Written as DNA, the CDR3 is TGTGCCAGCAGCGTAGGGGCTCGCGGGGAGCTGTTTTTT. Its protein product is CASSVGARGELFF.

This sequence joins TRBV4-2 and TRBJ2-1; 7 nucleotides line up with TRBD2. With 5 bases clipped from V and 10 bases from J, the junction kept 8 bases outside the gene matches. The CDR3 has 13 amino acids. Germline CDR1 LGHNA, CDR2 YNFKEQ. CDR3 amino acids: CASSSQRGLEQFF. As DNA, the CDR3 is TGTGCCAGCAGCTCCCAGCGGGGTCTAGAGCAGTTCTTC.

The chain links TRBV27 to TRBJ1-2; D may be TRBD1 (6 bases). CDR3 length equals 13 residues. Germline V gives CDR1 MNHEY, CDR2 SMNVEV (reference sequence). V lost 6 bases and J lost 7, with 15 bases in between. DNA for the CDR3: TGTGCCAGCAGATATCTACAGGGTACTGGCTACACCTTC. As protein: CASRYLQGTGYTF.

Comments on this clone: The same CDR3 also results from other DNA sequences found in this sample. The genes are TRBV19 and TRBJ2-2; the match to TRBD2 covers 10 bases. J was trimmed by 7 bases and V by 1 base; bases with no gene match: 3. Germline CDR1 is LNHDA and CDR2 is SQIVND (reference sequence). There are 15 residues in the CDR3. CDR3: CASSIASGGVGELFF. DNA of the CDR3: TGTGCCAGTAGTATAGCTAGCGGGGGAGTCGGGGAGCTGTTTTTT.

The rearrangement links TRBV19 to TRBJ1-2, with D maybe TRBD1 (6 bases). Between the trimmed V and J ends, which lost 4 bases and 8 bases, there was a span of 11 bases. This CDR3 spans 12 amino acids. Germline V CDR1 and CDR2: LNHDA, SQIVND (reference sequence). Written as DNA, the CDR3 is TGTGCCAGTAGTAAACACAGGGACGGCTACACCTTC. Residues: CASSKHRDGYTF.

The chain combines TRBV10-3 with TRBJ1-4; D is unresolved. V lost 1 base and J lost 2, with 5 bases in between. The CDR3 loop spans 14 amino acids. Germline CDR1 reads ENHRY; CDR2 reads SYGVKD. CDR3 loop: CAISEWETNEKLFF. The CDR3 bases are TGTGCCATCAGTGAGTGGGAGACTAATGAAAAACTGTTTTTT.

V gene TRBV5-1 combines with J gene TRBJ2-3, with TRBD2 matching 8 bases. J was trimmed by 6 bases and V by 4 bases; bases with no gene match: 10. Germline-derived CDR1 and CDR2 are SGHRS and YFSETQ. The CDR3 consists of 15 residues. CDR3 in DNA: TGCGCCAGCAGCCACTCATCCGAGCGGGGGGATACGCAGTATTTT. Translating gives CASSHSSERGDTQYF.